The 30 T cell receptor beta chains given below trace back to one sample, sequenced in a study of blood T cell repertoires in COVID-19. This table comes from immunoSEQ multiplex PCR, and its TCRdb copy is limited to in-frame clones, with some not included. The sample includes 100,000 or so clones, approximately 86% seen only once; the top ten take approximately 11%. Sequencing was carried out using peripheral blood. The receptor set was obtained from a man in his sixties or seventies with active or convalescent COVID-19.

The chain is built from TRBV23-1 and TRBJ1-1; D might be TRBD1 (6 bases). TRBV23-1 is labeled an ORF, and its function is uncertain. Trimming took 6 bases from V and 2 from J, leaving 19 bases between them. The CDR3 runs 16 residues. The CDR3 bases are TGCGCCAGCAGAGGGGGGGAGGAACAGAGAAACACTGAAGCTTTCTTT. Its translation: CASRGGEEQRNTEAFF.

This sequence joins TRBV14 and TRBJ2-1, with 10 bases fitting TRBD2. There are 15 residues in the CDR3. V gave up 2 bases and J gave up 4 bases; unmatched junction bases: 2. CDR1 SGHDN and CDR2 FVKESK come from the germline V gene. The CDR3: CASSQWTSGYNEQFF. The CDR3 DNA sequence: TGTGCCAGCAGCCAATGGACTAGCGGTTACAATGAGCAGTTCTTC.

The chain links TRBV11-3 to TRBJ2-2, with TRBD1 matching over 7 bases. The germline V gene encodes CDR1 SGHNT and CDR2 YENEEA. The length of the CDR3 is 15 residues. V dropped 7 bases and J dropped 8; count of bases not matched to a gene: 13. The DNA for the CDR3 is TGTGCCAGCAACCCGAGCACAGGGGCGGGTGGGGAGCTGTTTTTT. Translated: CASNPSTGAGGELFF.

J is TRBJ1-1 and V is TRBV2; 10 nucleotides line up with TRBD1. Germline CDR1 SNHLY, CDR2 FYNNEI. The V segment lost 4 bases and the J segment 4 bases; nucleotides outside the gene matches: 3. The CDR3 is made up of 14 amino acids. CDR3 residues: CASSGQGAITEAFF. The CDR3 DNA follows: TGTGCCAGCAGTGGACAGGGGGCGATCACTGAAGCTTTCTTT. Variable domain in full (rest from reference TRBV2 and TRBJ1-1): EPEVTQTPSHQVTQMGQEVILRCVPISNHLYFYWYRQILGQKVEFLVSFYNNEISEKSEIFDDQFSVERPDGSNFTLKIRSTKLEDSAMYFCASSGQGAITEAFFGQGTRLTVV.

This clone was observed a handful of times. The same CDR3 is also encoded by other DNA sequences in this sample. V usage is TRBV5-1 and J usage is TRBJ1-5, with TRBD1 matching over 8 bases. CDR3 length equals 14 residues. J gave up 4 bases and V 0 bases, and 0 bases lay outside the gene matches. Per the germline V gene, CDR1 is SGHRS and CDR2 is YFSETQ. The CDR3 DNA sequence: TGCGCCAGCAGCTTGGGGGACAGGAATCAGCCCCAGCATTTT. This codes for CASSLGDRNQPQHF.

J is TRBJ2-7 and V is TRBV23-1, with D tentatively TRBD2 (6 bases). TRBV23-1 is flagged as an ORF with uncertain function. Between the trimmed V and J ends, which lost 4 bases and 0 bases, there was a span of 19 bases. This CDR3 has 17 residues. The DNA of the CDR3 is TGCGCCAGCAGTCTTCCGGGAGACGGCCCTTTCTCCTACGAGCAGTACTTC. The encoded protein is CASSLPGDGPFSYEQYF.

This clone showed up just a few times. The chain uses TRBV2 and TRBJ1-2, with D possibly matching TRBD1 (5 bases). In germline, CDR1 is SNHLY, CDR2 FYNNEI. V was cut by 4 bases and J by 2 bases, with 11 bases left in between. The CDR3 is 14 amino acids. CDR3 coding DNA: TGTGCCAGCAGTGGGAGAGACAGAAACTATGGCTACACCTTC. Its protein is CASSGRDRNYGYTF.

For this clone: This sample includes further DNA sequences coding for the same CDR3. The chain is built from TRBV5-1 and TRBJ2-3, with D unresolved. V lost 3 bases and J 0 bases, leaving 5 bases between the germline ends. The CDR3 runs to 13 residues. Germline CDR1 and CDR2: SGHRS and YFSETQ. CDR3 region: CASSSLSTDTQYF. CDR3 nucleotide sequence: TGCGCCAGCAGCTCCCTCAGCACAGATACGCAGTATTTT.

The chain uses TRBV6-5 and TRBJ2-7; 9 bases align to TRBD1. V trimming: 6 bases; J trimming: 3 bases; junction bases outside the gene matches: 9. This CDR3 region has 15 residues. Germline CDR1 and CDR2: MNHEY and SVGAGI. Here the CDR3 reads CASRGLGQGFYEQYF. The CDR3 DNA sequence: TGTGCCAGCAGGGGGCTGGGACAGGGTTTCTACGAGCAGTACTTC.

The chain joins TRBV6-6 to TRBJ2-3, with D possibly being TRBD2 (5 bases). V was clipped by 6 bases and J by 0 bases, with 16 bases between them. The CDR3 length is 16 residues. The germline V gene encodes CDR1 MNHNY and CDR2 SVGAGI (reference sequence). Written as DNA, the CDR3 is TGTGCCAGCAGCCAGAACTGGCGGGCTAGCACAGATACGCAGTATTTT. This codes for CASSQNWRASTDTQYF.

The chain uses TRBV6-1 and TRBJ1-5, with 7 bases lining up with TRBD1. Trimming at V came to 3 bases and at J to 4 bases, leaving 6 bases not matched to a gene. CDR1 MNHNS and CDR2 SASEGT come from the germline V gene. The CDR3 is 15 residues long. The CDR3 reads CASSDPLTGNQPQHF. DNA for the CDR3: TGTGCCAGCAGTGATCCCCTGACAGGGAATCAGCCCCAGCATTTT.

The genes are TRBV27 and TRBJ1-6; D unresolved. The CDR3 spans 16 residues. CDR1 is MNHEY and CDR2 is SMNVEV in the germline V gene (reference sequence). V lost 5 bases and J 0 bases, leaving 11 bases between the germline ends. CDR3 sequence reads: CASSPRMSSYNSPLHF. The CDR3 DNA is TGTGCCAGCAGTCCCAGGATGAGCTCCTATAATTCACCCCTCCACTTT.

In this sample, this clone turned up once. The gene calls are TRBV2 and TRBJ2-1, with TRBD2 matching over 14 bases. Germline CDR1 and CDR2: SNHLY and FYNNEI. Losses at the gene ends were 3 bases for V and 9 bases for J; bases not matched to a gene: 4. The CDR3 totals 15 residues. Here the CDR3 reads CASSETSGGAGEQFF. The CDR3 nucleotides read TGTGCCAGCAGTGAGACTAGCGGGGGGGCGGGTGAGCAGTTCTTC.

The J gene is TRBJ1-1, the V gene TRBV11-2, with 9 bases fitting TRBD1. From germline, CDR1 is SGHAT and CDR2 FQNNGV. V shed 0 bases and J 11 bases; nucleotides not matched to a gene: 7. The CDR3 consists of 14 residues. CDR3 amino acids: CASSLEGTGFGAFF. DNA for the CDR3: TGTGCCAGCAGCTTAGAGGGGACAGGGTTTGGGGCTTTCTTT.

This chain connects TRBV7-9 to TRBJ2-5; D possibly corresponds to TRBD1 (5 bases). V was cut by 1 base and J by 1 base, with 13 bases left in between. This CDR3 region has 16 residues. Per germline, CDR1 SEHNR and CDR2 FQNEAQ (reference sequence). The CDR3 region is CASSLEGHTFQETQYF. The CDR3 nucleotides read TGTGCCAGCAGCTTAGAAGGACATACTTTCCAAGAGACCCAGTACTTC.

J is TRBJ2-7 and V is TRBV7-6; 7 positions match TRBD1. Germline V gene data show CDR1 as SGHVS and CDR2 as FNYEAQ. V gave up 1 base and J gave up 6 bases; unmatched junction bases: 9. This CDR3 contains 15 residues. Here the CDR3 DNA reads TGTGCCAGCAGCTTAGAGAAGGGGGCGCAGCTCGAGCAGTACTTC. Amino acid sequence: CASSLEKGAQLEQYF.

The count of this clone is one. This chain links TRBV19 with TRBJ2-1; 14 nucleotides align to TRBD2. Germline lookup yields CDR1 LNHDA and CDR2 SQIVND (reference sequence). V was clipped by 3 bases and J by 5 bases; unmatched bases: 6. There are 17 residues in the CDR3. CDR3 coding DNA: TGTGCCAGTAGTATTTCTGGGACTAGCGGGGGAGACAATGAGCAGTTCTTC. It yields the protein CASSISGTSGGDNEQFF. Full variable domain (missing parts from reference TRBV19 and TRBJ2-1): DGGITQSPKYLFRKEGQNVTLSCEQNLNHDAMYWYRQDPGQGLRLIYYSQIVNDFQKGDIAEGYSVSREKKESFPLTVTSAQKNPTAFYLCASSISGTSGGDNEQFFGPGTRLTVL.

J is TRBJ2-7 and V is TRBV15; TRBD1 might be the D (7 bases). This CDR3 has 16 residues. Germline lookup yields CDR1 LNHNV and CDR2 YYDKDF (reference sequence). V was pared by 0 bases and J by 1 base, with 13 bases between. DNA for the CDR3: TGTGCCACCAGCAGAGATACAGGGGCGGGATCCTACGAGCAGTACTTC. Translation: CATSRDTGAGSYEQYF.

The chain employs TRBV30 and TRBJ2-7; no definite D call. The CDR3 extends over 12 amino acids. V gave up 3 bases and J gave up 1 base, with 7 bases separating them. The germline V gene encodes CDR1 GTSNPN and CDR2 SVGIG (reference sequence). CDR3 residues: CAWSPLSYEQYF. The CDR3 DNA reads as TGTGCCTGGAGCCCCTTATCCTACGAGCAGTACTTC. Complete variable domain (other parts from reference TRBV30 and TRBJ2-7): SQTIHQWPATLVQPVGSPLSLECTVEGTSNPNLYWYRQAAGRGLQLLFYSVGIGQISSEVPQNLSASRPQDRQFILSSKKLLLSDSGFYLCAWSPLSYEQYFGPGTRLTVT.

V is TRBV19 and J is TRBJ1-2; TRBD1 might be the D (6 bases). CDR1 and CDR2 (germline): LNHDA, SQIVND (reference sequence). V lost 5 bases and J lost 4, with 20 bases in between. The CDR3 consists of 16 residues. CDR3 amino acids: CASSLSDLGRGYGYTF. The CDR3 DNA is TGTGCCAGTAGTCTATCCGACTTGGGCAGGGGCTATGGCTACACCTTC. The full variable domain, completed using reference TRBV19 and TRBJ1-2, is DGGITQSPKYLFRKEGQNVTLSCEQNLNHDAMYWYRQDPGQGLRLIYYSQIVNDFQKGDIAEGYSVSREKKESFPLTVTSAQKNPTAFYLCASSLSDLGRGYGYTFGSGTRLTVV.

Only a few counts were recorded for this clone. V is TRBV5-8 and J is TRBJ2-3; 7 bases are a match to TRBD1. The germline gives CDR1 SGHTS, CDR2 YDEGEE. Trimming cost V 4 bases and J 4 bases; bases outside gene matches: 3. This CDR3 is built from 13 residues. The CDR3 DNA reads as TGTGCCAGCAGCCTCACAGGGGCAGATACGCAGTATTTT. This encodes CASSLTGADTQYF.

This CDR3 reads CASSPGDNLNEKLFF. In DNA, the CDR3 is TGTGCCAGCAGTCCAGGGGACAACCTTAATGAAAAACTGTTTTTT. The V and J genes are TRBV5-4 and TRBJ1-4; weak D call: TRBD1 (6 bases). Germline V gives CDR1 SGHNT, CDR2 YYREEE (reference sequence). The CDR3 spans 15 residues. V was shortened by 5 bases and J by 4 bases, with 15 bases between the two germline ends.

This clone was seen just once. This sequence joins TRBV27 and TRBJ1-1; perhaps TRBD1 as D (5 bases). V lost 5 bases to trimming and J lost 10 bases, with 23 bases between them. CDR1 and CDR2 (germline): MNHEY, SMNVEV (reference sequence). This CDR3 has 15 amino acids. The CDR3 reads CASSVPGLAKTRAFF. In DNA, the CDR3 is TGTGCCAGCAGTGTTCCGGGACTTGCCAAAACGAGAGCTTTCTTT.

CDR3 in DNA: TGTGCCAGCCGCCGCGGACAGGTGGGGCTGTTGGGTAATGAGCAGTTCTTC. Its protein is CASRRGQVGLLGNEQFF. V gene TRBV7-2 combines with J gene TRBJ2-1; 7 bases match TRBD1. This CDR3 region has 17 residues. Germline loops: CDR1 SGHTA, CDR2 FQGNSA. Germline trimming cut 8 bases from V and 7 bases from J; bases unmatched to any gene: 20.

The chain has TRBV19 and TRBJ1-5, with no clear D. Germline CDR1 is LNHDA and CDR2 is SQIVND (reference sequence). The CDR3 contains 14 residues. The V and J ends lost 3 bases and 0 bases respectively, with 6 bases between them. The chain's CDR3 is CASSMASSNQPQHF. The CDR3 nucleotides are TGTGCCAGTAGTATGGCATCTAGCAATCAGCCCCAGCATTTT.

V gene TRBV9 combines with J gene TRBJ2-5, with TRBD2 matching 7 bases. V lost 2 bases and J lost 0; bases outside the gene matches: 7. In germline, CDR1 is SGDLS, CDR2 YYNGEE. The CDR3 contains 16 residues. As DNA, the CDR3 is TGTGCCAGCAGCGTTTCTAGCGGCTCGTACCAAGAGACCCAGTACTTC. It encodes CASSVSSGSYQETQYF.

The rearrangement joins TRBV4-1 to TRBJ1-4; D possibly corresponds to TRBD1 (5 bases). The germline CDR1 and CDR2 sequences are MGHRA and YSYEKL. The CDR3 covers 15 residues. The ends were cut back, 4 bases at V and 4 bases at J, with 13 bases in the middle. CDR3 in amino acids: CASSLGGAFNEKLFF. CDR3 coding DNA: TGCGCCAGCAGCCTCGGAGGGGCATTTAATGAAAAACTGTTTTTT.

A few counts support this clone. The V call is TRBV2, the J call TRBJ1-1, with D uncertain. This CDR3 has 13 amino acids. Trimming cost V 6 bases and J 0 bases, with 8 bases left between them. Germline CDR1 reads SNHLY; CDR2 reads FYNNEI. Here the CDR3 reads CASRAVMNTEAFF. For the CDR3, the DNA is TGTGCCAGCAGGGCAGTCATGAACACTGAAGCTTTCTTT. Variable domain in full (rest from reference TRBV2 and TRBJ1-1): EPEVTQTPSHQVTQMGQEVILRCVPISNHLYFYWYRQILGQKVEFLVSFYNNEISEKSEIFDDQFSVERPDGSNFTLKIRSTKLEDSAMYFCASRAVMNTEAFFGQGTRLTVV.

The J gene is TRBJ2-7, the V gene TRBV5-4; TRBD2 matches 13 bases. The CDR3 totals 16 residues. J lost 1 base, V lost 4 bases, and 5 bases had no gene match. Germline CDR1 reads SGHNT; CDR2 reads YYREEE (reference sequence). CDR3 amino acids: CASSHGLAGASYEQYF. In DNA form, the CDR3 reads TGTGCCAGCAGCCATGGACTAGCGGGGGCTTCCTACGAGCAGTACTTC. Together with reference TRBV5-4 and TRBJ2-7, the CDR3 gives the full variable domain: ETGVTQSPTHLIKTRGQQVTLRCSSQSGHNTVSWYQQALGQGPQFIFQYYREEENGRGNFPPRFSGLQFPNYSSELNVNALELDDSALYLCASSHGLAGASYEQYFGPGTRLTVT.

The V call is TRBV6-5, the J call TRBJ1-2; D call uncertain. The CDR3 covers 15 residues. Germline values: CDR1 MNHEY, CDR2 SVGAGI. V shed 0 bases and J shed 8 bases, with 16 bases lying between them. The CDR3 coding sequence is TGTGCCAGCAGTTACTCGACCACACAGACCATGGGCTACACCTTC. Translation: CASSYSTTQTMGYTF.